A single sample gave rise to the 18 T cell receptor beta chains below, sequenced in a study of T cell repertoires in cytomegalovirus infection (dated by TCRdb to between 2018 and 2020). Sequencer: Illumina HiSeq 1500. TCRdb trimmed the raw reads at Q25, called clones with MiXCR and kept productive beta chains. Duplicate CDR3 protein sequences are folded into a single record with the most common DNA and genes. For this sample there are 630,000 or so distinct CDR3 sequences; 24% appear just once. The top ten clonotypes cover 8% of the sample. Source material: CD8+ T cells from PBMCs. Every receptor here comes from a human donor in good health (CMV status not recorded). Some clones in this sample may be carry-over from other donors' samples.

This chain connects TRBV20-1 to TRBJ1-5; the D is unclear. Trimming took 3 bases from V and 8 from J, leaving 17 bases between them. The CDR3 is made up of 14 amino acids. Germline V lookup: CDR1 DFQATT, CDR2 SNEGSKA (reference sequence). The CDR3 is CSASEGIPGEPQHF. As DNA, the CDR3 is TGCAGTGCTAGCGAGGGAATCCCCGGGGAGCCCCAGCATTTT.

The CDR3 loop is CASRTSFRGTRNTEAFF. Written as DNA, the CDR3 is TGTGCCAGCCGAACCTCCTTCCGGGGCACCAGGAACACTGAAGCTTTCTTT. The chain has TRBV28 and TRBJ1-1; possibly TRBD1 for D (5 bases). Trimming pared 8 bases from V and 1 base from J, leaving 23 bases between. CDR3 length: 17 amino acids. The germline CDR1 and CDR2 sequences are MDHEN and SYDVKM.

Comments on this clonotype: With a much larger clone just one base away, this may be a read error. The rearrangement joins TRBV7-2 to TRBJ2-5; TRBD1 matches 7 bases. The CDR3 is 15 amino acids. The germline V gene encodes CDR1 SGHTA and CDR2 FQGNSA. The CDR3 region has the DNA TGTGCCAACAGCCCCGAGGGGGCCGGGCAAGAGACCCAGTACTTC. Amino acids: CANSPEGAGQETQYF.

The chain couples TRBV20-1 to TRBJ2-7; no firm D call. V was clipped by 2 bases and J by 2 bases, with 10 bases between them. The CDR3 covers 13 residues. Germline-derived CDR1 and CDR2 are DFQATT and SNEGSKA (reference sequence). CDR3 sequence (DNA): TGCAGTGCTAGAACGGCCGGAACCTACGAGCAGTACGTC. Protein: CSARTAGTYEQYV.

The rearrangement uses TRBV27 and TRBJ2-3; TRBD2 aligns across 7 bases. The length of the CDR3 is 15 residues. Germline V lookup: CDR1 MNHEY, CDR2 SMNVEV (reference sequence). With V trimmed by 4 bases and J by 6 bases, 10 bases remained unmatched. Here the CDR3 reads CASSWAGEHRDTQYF. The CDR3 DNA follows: TGTGCCAGCAGTTGGGCGGGGGAGCATCGGGATACGCAGTATTTT.

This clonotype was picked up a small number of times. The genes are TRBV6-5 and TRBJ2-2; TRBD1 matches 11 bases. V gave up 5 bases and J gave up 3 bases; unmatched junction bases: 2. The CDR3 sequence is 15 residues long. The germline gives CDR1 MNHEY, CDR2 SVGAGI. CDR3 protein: CASSGQGAYTGELFF. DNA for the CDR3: TGTGCCAGCAGTGGACAGGGGGCCTACACCGGGGAGCTGTTTTTT.

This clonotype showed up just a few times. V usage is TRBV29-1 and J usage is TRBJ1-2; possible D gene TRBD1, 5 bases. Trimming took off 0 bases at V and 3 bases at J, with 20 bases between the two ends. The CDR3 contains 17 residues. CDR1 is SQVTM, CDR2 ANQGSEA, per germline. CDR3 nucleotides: TGCAGCGTTGAAGATCGGCCATCAGTAGACAGATACTATGGCTACACCTTC. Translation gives CSVEDRPSVDRYYGYTF. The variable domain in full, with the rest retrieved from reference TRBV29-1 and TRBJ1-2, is SAVISQKPSRDICQRGTSLTIQCQVDSQVTMMFWYRQQPGQSLTLIATANQGSEATYESGFVIDKFPISRPNLTFSTLTVSNMSPEDSSIYLCSVEDRPSVDRYYGYTFGSGTRLTVV.

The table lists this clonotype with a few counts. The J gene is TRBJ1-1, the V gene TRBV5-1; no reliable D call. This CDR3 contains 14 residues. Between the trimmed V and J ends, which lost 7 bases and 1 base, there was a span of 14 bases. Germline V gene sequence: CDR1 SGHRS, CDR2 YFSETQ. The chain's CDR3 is CASASGRTNTEAFF. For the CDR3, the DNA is TGCGCCAGCGCCTCGGGCAGGACGAACACTGAAGCTTTCTTT. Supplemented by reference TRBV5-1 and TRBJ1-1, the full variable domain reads KAGVTQTPRYLIKTRGQQVTLSCSPISGHRSVSWYQQTPGQGLQFLFEYFSETQRNKGNFPGRFSGRQFSNSRSEMNVSTLELGDSALYLCASASGRTNTEAFFGQGTRLTVV.

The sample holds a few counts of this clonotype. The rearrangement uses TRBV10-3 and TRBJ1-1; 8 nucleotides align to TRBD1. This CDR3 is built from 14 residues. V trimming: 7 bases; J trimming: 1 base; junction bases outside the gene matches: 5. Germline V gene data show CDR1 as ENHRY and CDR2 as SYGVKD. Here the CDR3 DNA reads TGTGCCATCACCCCACAGGGGGGGAACACTGAAGCTTTCTTT. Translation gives CAITPQGGNTEAFF.

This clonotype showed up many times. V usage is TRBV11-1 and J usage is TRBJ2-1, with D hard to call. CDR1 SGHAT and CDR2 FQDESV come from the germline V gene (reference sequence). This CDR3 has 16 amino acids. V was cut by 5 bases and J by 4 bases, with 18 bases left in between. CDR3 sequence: CASSPPPPGYYNEQFF. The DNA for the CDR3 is TGTGCCAGCAGCCCCCCTCCTCCGGGTTATTACAATGAGCAGTTCTTC.

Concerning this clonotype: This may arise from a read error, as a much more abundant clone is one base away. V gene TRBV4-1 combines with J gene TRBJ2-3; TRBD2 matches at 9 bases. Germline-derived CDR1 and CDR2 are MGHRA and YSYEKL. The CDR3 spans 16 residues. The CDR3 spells CTSSQVSSGATDTQYF. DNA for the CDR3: TGCACCAGCAGCCAAGTGTCTAGCGGGGCCACAGATACGCAGTATTTT.

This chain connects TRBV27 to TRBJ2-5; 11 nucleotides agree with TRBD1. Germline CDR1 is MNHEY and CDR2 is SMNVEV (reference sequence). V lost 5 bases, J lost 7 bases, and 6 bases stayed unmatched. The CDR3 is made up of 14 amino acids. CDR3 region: CASSPGQGAATQYF. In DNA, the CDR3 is TGTGCCAGCAGTCCCGGACAGGGGGCAGCGACCCAGTACTTC.

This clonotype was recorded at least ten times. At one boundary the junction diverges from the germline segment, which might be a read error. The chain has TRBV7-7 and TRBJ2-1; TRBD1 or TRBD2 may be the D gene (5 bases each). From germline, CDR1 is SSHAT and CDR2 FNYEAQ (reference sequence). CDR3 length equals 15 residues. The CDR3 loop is CASSFGDGSYNEQFF. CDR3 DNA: TGTGCTAGCAGCTTCGGGGACGGCTCCTACAATGAGCAGTTCTTC.

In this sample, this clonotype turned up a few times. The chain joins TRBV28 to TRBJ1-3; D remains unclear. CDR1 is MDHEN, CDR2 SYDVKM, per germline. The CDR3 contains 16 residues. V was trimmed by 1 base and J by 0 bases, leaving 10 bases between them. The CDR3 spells CASSLLGRASGNTIYF. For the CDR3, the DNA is TGTGCCAGCAGTTTATTAGGTCGGGCCTCTGGAAACACCATATATTTT.

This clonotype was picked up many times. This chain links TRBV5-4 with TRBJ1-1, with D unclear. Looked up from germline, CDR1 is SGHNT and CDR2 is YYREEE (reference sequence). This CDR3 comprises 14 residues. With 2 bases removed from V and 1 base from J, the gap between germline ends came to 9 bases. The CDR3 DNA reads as TGTGCCAGCAGCTTAACGGGGAGGAACACTGAAGCTTTCTTT. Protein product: CASSLTGRNTEAFF. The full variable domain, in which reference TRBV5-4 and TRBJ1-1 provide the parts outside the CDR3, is ETGVTQSPTHLIKTRGQQVTLRCSSQSGHNTVSWYQQALGQGPQFIFQYYREEENGRGNFPPRFSGLQFPNYSSELNVNALELDDSALYLCASSLTGRNTEAFFGQGTRLTVV.

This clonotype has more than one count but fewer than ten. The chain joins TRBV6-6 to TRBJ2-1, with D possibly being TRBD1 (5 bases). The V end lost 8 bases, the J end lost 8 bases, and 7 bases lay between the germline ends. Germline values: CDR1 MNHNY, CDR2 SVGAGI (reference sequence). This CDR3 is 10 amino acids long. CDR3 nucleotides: TGTGCCAGCGGGGCAGATGAGCAGTTCTTC. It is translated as CASGADEQFF.

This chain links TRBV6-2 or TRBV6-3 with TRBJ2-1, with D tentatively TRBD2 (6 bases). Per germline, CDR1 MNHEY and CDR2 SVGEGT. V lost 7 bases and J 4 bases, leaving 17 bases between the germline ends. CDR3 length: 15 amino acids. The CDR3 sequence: CASIGSGGLYNEQFF. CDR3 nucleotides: TGTGCCAGCATAGGTAGCGGAGGACTTTACAATGAGCAGTTCTTC.

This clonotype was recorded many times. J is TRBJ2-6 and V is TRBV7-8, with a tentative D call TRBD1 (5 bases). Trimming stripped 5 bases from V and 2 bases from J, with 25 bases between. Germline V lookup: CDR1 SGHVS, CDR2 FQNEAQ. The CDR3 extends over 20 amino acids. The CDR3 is CASSPRQGLILLTGANVLTF. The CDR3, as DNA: TGTGCCAGCAGCCCGCGGCAGGGCCTTATCCTCTTGACTGGGGCCAACGTCCTGACTTTC.